This T cell receptor (beta chain) derives from a study of cytotoxic CD8 clonotypes in ibrutinib-treated CLL. Study at large: Response samples were taken after a median of approximately 11 months on treatment, range 6 to 36. The study, taken as a whole, reports: Rare overall, public clonotypes shrank or held steady under therapy.

Notes on this clone: Its cognate antigen is unknown.

The protocol was immunoSEQ multiplex PCR, while the TCRdb copy is restricted to in-frame clones and leaves out a portion. Found here are some 140,000 clones, more than 85% of them singletons; the top ten hold less than 14%. CDR1 and CDR2 from the germline V gene are SEHNR and FQNEAQ (reference sequence). The CDR3 has 15 amino acids. Trimming left V 5 bases short and J 0 bases short, with 10 bases between. Cryopreserved PBMCs supplied about 1.8 micrograms of genomic DNA for TCR beta libraries. The chain is built from TRBV7-9 and TRBJ2-2; the D gene is possibly TRBD1 (6 bases). Source: PBMCs, taken after 12 months of ibrutinib treatment. This receptor was identified in a human donor with chronic lymphocytic leukemia. The CDR3 sequence is CASSGGISNTGELFF. In nucleotides, the CDR3 is TGTGCCAGCAGCGGGGGCATATCGAACACCGGGGAGCTGTTTTTT. Full variable domain (remainder filled in from reference TRBV7-9 and TRBJ2-2): DTGVSQNPRHKITKRGQNVTFRCDPISEHNRLYWYRQTLGQGPEFLTYFQNEAQLEKSRLLSDRFSAERPKGSFSTLEIQRTEQGDSAMYLCASSGGISNTGELFFGEGSRLTVL.